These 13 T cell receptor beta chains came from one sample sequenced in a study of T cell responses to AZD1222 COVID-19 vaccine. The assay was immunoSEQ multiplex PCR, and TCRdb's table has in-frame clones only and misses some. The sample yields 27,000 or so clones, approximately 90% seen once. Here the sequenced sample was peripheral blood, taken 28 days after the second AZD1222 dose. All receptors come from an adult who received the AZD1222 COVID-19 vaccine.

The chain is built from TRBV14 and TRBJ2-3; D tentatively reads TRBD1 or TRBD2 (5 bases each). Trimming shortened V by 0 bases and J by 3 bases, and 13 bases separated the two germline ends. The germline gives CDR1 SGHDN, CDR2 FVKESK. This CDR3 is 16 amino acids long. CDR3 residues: CASSQDTPWGTDTQYF. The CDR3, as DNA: TGTGCCAGCAGCCAAGATACCCCGTGGGGGACAGATACGCAGTATTTT.

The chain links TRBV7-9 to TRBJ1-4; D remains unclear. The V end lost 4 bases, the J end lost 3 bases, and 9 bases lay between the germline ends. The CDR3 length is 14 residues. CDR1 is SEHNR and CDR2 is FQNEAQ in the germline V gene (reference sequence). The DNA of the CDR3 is TGTGCCAGCAGCTCCGGACTCTCTAATGAAAAACTGTTTTTT. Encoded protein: CASSSGLSNEKLFF.

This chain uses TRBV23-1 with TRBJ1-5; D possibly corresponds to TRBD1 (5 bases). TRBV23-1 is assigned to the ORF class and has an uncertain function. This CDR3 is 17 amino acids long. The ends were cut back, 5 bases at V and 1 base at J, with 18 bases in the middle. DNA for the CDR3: TGCGCCAGCAGTTGCGCCCCCGGGGGAGCAAGCAATCAGCCCCAGCATTTT. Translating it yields CASSCAPGGASNQPQHF.

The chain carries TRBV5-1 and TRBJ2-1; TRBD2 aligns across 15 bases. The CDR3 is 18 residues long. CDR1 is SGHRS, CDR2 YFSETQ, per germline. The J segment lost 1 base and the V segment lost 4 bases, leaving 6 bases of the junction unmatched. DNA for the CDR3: TGCGCCAGCAGCCCCTCCGGGACTAGCGGGGGGTCCTACAATGAGCAGTTCTTC. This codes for CASSPSGTSGGSYNEQFF.

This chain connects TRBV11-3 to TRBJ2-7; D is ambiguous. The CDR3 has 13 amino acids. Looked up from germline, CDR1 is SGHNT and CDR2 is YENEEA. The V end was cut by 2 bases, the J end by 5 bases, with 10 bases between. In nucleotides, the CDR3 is TGTGCCAGCAGCTTAAATTCGGTTAACGAGCAGTACTTC. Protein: CASSLNSVNEQYF.

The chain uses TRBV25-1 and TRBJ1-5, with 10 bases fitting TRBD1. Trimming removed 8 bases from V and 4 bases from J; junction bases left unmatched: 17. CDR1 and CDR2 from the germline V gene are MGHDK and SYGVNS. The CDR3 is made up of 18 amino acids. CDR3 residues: CASEGQGLRKSRNQPQHF. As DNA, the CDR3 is TGTGCCAGCGAGGGACAGGGGCTTCGTAAATCGAGGAATCAGCCCCAGCATTTT.

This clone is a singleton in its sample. CDR3 in DNA: TGTGCCAGCAGCTTAGACCTCGGGGCAGTTAATGAAAAACTGTTTTTT. Encoded protein: CASSLDLGAVNEKLFF. The chain employs TRBV11-3 and TRBJ1-4; a weak D match, TRBD1 (5 bases). There are 16 residues in the CDR3. V lost 0 bases to trimming and J lost 4 bases, with 12 bases between them. Germline V lookup: CDR1 SGHNT, CDR2 YENEEA.

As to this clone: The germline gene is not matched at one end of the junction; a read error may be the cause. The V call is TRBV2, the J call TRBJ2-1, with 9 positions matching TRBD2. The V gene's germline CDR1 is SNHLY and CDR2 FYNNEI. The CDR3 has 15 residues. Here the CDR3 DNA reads TGTGCCAGCCGTGAGTTCGGCGGGAGGGTGAATGAGCAGTTCTTC. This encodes CASREFGGRVNEQFF.

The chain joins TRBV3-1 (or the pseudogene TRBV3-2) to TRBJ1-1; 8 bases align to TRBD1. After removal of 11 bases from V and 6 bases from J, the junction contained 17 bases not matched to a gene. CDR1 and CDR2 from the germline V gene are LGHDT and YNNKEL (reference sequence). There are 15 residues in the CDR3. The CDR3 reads CASKGATGGTSEAFF. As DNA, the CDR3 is TGTGCCTCCAAGGGCGCTACAGGGGGGACCTCTGAAGCTTTCTTT.

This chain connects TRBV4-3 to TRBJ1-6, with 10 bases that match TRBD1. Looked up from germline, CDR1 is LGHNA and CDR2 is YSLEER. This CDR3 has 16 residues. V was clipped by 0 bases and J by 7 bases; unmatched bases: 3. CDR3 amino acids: CASSQDWDRGNSPLHF. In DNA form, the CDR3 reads TGCGCCAGCAGCCAAGATTGGGACAGGGGAAATTCACCCCTCCACTTT.

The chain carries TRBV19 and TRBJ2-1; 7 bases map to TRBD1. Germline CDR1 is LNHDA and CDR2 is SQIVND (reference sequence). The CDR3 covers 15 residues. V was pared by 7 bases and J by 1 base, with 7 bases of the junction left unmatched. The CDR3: CASNPGQVSYNEQFF. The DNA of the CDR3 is TGTGCCAGTAATCCCGGACAGGTTTCCTACAATGAGCAGTTCTTC.

CDR3 coding DNA: TGTGCCAGCAGCTTACGGGGACAGTTAGATCAGCCCCAGCATTTT. Its translation is CASSLRGQLDQPQHF. This chain connects TRBV13 to TRBJ1-5, with 7 bases that match TRBD1. After removal of 2 bases from V and 5 bases from J, the junction contained 6 bases not matched to a gene. The germline CDR1 and CDR2 sequences are PRHDT and FYEKMQ (reference sequence). The CDR3 totals 15 residues.

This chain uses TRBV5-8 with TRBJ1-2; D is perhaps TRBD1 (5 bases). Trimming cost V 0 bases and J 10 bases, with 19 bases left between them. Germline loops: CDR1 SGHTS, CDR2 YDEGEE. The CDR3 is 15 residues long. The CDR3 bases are TGTGCCAGCAGCTTGGGACTCCGGACATCAAGTGCCTACACCTTC. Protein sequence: CASSLGLRTSSAYTF.